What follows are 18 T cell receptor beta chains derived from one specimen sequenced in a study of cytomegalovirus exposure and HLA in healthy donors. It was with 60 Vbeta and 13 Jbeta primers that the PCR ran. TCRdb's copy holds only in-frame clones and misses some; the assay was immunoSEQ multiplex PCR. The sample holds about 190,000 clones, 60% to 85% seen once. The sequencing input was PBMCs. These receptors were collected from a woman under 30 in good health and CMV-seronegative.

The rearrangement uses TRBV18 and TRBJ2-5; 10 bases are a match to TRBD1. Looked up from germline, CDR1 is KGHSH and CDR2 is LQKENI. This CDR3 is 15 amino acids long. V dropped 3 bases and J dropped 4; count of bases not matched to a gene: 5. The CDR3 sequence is CASSPSGTGAETQYF. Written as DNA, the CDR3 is TGTGCCAGCTCACCCAGCGGGACAGGGGCAGAGACCCAGTACTTC.

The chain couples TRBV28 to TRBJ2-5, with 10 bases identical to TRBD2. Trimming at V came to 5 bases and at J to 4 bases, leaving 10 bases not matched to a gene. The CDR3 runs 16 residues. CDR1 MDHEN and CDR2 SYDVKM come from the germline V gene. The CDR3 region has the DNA TGTGCCAGCAGTCAGAATCTAGCGGGAGTCAGAGAGACCCAGTACTTC. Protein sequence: CASSQNLAGVRETQYF.

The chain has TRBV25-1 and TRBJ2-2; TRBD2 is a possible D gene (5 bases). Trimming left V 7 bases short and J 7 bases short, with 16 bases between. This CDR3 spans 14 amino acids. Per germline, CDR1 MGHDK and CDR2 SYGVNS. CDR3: CASKGELRDGELFF. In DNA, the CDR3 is TGTGCCAGCAAGGGAGAATTACGGGACGGGGAGCTGTTTTTT.

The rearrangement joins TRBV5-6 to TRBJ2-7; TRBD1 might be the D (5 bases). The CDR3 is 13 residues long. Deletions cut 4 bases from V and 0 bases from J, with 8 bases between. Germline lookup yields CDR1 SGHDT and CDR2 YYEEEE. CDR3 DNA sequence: TGTGCCAGCAGCCCAGGGAACTCCTACGAGCAGTACTTC. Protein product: CASSPGNSYEQYF.

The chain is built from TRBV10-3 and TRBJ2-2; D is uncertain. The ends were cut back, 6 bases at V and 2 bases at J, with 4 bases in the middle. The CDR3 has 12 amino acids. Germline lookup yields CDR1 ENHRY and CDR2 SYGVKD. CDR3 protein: CAISPNTGELFF. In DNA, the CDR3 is TGTGCCATCAGCCCTAACACCGGGGAGCTGTTTTTT.

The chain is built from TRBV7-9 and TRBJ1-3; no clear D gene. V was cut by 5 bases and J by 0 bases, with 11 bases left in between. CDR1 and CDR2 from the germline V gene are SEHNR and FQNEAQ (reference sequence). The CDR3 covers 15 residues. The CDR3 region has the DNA TGTGCCAGCAGCCCCAACAGCCCCTCTGGAAACACCATATATTTT. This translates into CASSPNSPSGNTIYF.

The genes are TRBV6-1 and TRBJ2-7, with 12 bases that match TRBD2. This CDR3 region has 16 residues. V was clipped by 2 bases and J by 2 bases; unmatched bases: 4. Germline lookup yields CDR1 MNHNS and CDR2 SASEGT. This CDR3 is CASSELAGGPPYEQYF. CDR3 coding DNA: TGTGCCAGCAGTGAACTAGCGGGAGGGCCCCCCTACGAGCAGTACTTC.

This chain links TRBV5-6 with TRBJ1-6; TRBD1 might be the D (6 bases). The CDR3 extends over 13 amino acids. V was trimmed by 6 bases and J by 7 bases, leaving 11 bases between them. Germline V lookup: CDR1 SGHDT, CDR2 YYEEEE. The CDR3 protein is CASMGQRNSPLHF. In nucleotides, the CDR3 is TGTGCCAGCATGGGACAACGAAATTCACCCCTCCACTTT.

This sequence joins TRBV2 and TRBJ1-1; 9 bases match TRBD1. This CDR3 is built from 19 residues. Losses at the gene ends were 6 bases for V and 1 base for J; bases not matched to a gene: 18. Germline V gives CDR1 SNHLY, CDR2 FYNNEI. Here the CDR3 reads CASSPWGTGLKGANTEAFF. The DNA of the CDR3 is TGTGCCAGCAGCCCATGGGGGACAGGGCTTAAAGGGGCGAACACTGAAGCTTTCTTT.

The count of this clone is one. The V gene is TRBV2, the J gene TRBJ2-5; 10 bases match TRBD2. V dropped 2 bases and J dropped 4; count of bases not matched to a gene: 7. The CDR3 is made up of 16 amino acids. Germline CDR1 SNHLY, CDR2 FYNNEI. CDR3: CASSERLAGAVETQYF. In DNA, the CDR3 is TGTGCCAGCAGTGAACGGCTAGCGGGAGCGGTAGAGACCCAGTACTTC.

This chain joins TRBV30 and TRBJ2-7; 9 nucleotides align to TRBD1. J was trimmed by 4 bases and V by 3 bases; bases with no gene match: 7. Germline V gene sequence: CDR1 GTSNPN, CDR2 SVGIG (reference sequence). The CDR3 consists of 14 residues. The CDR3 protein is CAWRETGGVYEQYF. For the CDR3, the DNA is TGTGCCTGGAGGGAGACAGGGGGTGTTTACGAGCAGTACTTC.

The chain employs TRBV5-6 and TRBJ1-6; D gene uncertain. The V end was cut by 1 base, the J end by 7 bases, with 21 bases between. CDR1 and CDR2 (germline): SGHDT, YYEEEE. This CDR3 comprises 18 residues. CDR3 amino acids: CASSLFAGAELPNSPLHF. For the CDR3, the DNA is TGTGCCAGCAGCTTGTTTGCAGGAGCGGAACTTCCGAATTCACCCCTCCACTTT.

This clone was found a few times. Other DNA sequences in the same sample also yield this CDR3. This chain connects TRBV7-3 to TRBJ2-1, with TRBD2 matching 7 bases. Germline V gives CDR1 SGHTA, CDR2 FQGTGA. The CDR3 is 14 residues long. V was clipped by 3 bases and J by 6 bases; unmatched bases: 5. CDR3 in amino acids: CASSLLAGVNEQFF. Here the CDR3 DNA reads TGTGCCAGCAGCTTGCTGGCGGGAGTCAATGAGCAGTTCTTC.

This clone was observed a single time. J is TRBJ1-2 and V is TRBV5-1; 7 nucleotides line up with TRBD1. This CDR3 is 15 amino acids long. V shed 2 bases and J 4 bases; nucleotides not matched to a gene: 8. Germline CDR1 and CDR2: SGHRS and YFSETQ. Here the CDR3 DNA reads TGCGCCAGCAGCTTCTCAATGACAGGGCTCTATGGCTACACCTTC. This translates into CASSFSMTGLYGYTF.

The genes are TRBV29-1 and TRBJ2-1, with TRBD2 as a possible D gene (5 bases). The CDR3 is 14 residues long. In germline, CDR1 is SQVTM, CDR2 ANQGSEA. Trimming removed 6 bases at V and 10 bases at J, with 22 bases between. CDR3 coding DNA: TGCAGCGTCGTTTTAATTAGTCTAGCACGGGAGCAGTTCTTC. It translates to CSVVLISLAREQFF.

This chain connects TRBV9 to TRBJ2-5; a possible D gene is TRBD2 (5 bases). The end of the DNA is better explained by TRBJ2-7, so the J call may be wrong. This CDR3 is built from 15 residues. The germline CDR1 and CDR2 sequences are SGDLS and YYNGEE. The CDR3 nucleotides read TGTGCCAGCAGCTTCGGGATGGACTCCACCTACGAGCAGTACTTC. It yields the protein CASSFGMDSTYEQYF.

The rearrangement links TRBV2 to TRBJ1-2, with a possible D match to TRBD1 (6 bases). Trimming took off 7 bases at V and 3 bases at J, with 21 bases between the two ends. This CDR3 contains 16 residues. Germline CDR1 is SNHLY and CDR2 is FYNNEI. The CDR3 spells CASTPENRVLHYGYTF. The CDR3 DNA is TGTGCCAGCACCCCAGAGAACAGGGTCCTTCACTATGGCTACACCTTC.

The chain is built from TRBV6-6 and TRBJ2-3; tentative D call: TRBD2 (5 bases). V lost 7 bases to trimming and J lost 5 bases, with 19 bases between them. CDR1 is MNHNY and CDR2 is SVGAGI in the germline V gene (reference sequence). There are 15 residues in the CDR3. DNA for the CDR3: TGTGCCAGCACCCACTGGCTAGCAGCGCAAGATACGCAGTATTTT. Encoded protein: CASTHWLAAQDTQYF.